Listed here is a single T cell receptor beta chain. This CDR3 contains 14 residues. Germline V gene data show CDR1 as SGHVS and CDR2 as FQNEAQ. Trimming left V 7 bases short and J 5 bases short, with 14 bases between. These data belong to a study of OX40 agonist ivuxolimab in advanced cancers. Profiling relied on immunoSEQ multiplex PCR, and the TCRdb table lists in-frame clones only, not all of them. The data hold around 26,000 clones, with about 76% observed a single time. V usage is TRBV7-8 and J usage is TRBJ2-2; D possibly corresponds to TRBD2 (6 bases). The specimen comprised CD4+ or CD8+ T cells sorted from blood, sampled in a trial of the OX40 agonist ivuxolimab. This receptor was identified in an adult with an advanced solid tumor such as melanoma, head and neck, liver or kidney cancer. The CDR3 here is CASTEPRGTGELFF. The CDR3 bases are TGTGCCAGCACGGAGCCTCGGGGGACCGGGGAGCTGTTTTTT. Complete variable domain (other parts from reference TRBV7-8 and TRBJ2-2): GAGVSQSPRYKVAKRGQDVALRCDPISGHVSLFWYQQALGQGPEFLTYFQNEAQLDKSGLPSDRFFAERPEGSVSTLKIQRTQQEDSAVYLCASTEPRGTGELFFGEGSRLTVL.